This passage covers 14 T cell receptor beta chains from one sample sequenced in a study of Graves' ophthalmopathy and Graves' hyperthyroidism. Amplifying from RNA transcripts, the study obtained TCR beta CDR3 regions. An opening RT-PCR round employed HTBI primers and preceded a second-round multiplex PCR. TCRdb passed the multiplex PCR reads through MiXCR, listing each CDR3 protein once. The sample carries about 410,000 distinct CDR3 sequences, roughly 18% recorded once. The sequenced material came from peripheral blood. Receptors originate from a woman between 18 and 29 years old with Graves' ophthalmopathy.

This clonotype was seen repeatedly, ten times or more. The V call is TRBV20-1, the J call TRBJ1-1; tentatively, D is TRBD1 (6 bases). Germline lookup yields CDR1 DFQATT and CDR2 SNEGSKA (reference sequence). V lost 4 bases, J lost 1 base, and 16 bases lay in between. The CDR3 is made up of 15 amino acids. CDR3 DNA: TGCAGTGCTAACCAACAAACAGGGCGGAACACTGAAGCTTTCTTT. It yields the protein CSANQQTGRNTEAFF.

This clonotype has at least ten counts. This chain uses TRBV6-1 with TRBJ1-1, with D perhaps matching TRBD1 (6 bases). Trimming took 5 bases from V and 6 from J, leaving 19 bases between them. The CDR3 has 15 amino acids. CDR1 MNHNS and CDR2 SASEGT come from the germline V gene. The DNA for the CDR3 is TGTGCCAGCAGTCTTGTCGGGGGGCGCGACTCTGAAGCTTTCTTT. Its protein is CASSLVGGRDSEAFF.

Ten or more counts support this clonotype. This chain joins TRBV15 and TRBJ2-5, with TRBD2 identical over 8 bases. V lost 9 bases and J lost 1; bases outside the gene matches: 4. The CDR3 spans 13 residues. The germline V gene has CDR1 LNHNV and CDR2 YYDKDF (reference sequence). The CDR3, as DNA: TGTGCCACGGGGCGGGGGGTCCAAGAGACCCAGTACTTC. Its translation is CATGRGVQETQYF.

This clonotype was observed at least ten times. This chain links TRBV6-2 or TRBV6-3 with TRBJ2-7; TRBD2 aligns across 10 bases. CDR3 size: 13 residues. The V gene's germline CDR1 is MNHEY and CDR2 SVGEGT. V shed 5 bases and J 4 bases; nucleotides not matched to a gene: 2. The CDR3 DNA reads as TGTGCCAGCAGTCCTAGCGGGAGTTACGAGCAGTACTTC. It codes for CASSPSGSYEQYF.

This clonotype was detected many times. The chain couples TRBV5-1 to TRBJ1-5, with D possibly matching TRBD1 (5 bases). The CDR3 sequence is 14 residues long. Germline assignment: CDR1 SGHRS and CDR2 YFSETQ. The V and J ends lost 3 bases and 7 bases respectively, with 14 bases between them. For the CDR3, the DNA is TGCGCCAGCAGCTCCGAGGCCGGGGGACAGCCCCAGCATTTT. This codes for CASSSEAGGQPQHF.

This clonotype was counted many times. The chain combines TRBV7-8 with TRBJ2-5; D is unclear. The V gene's germline CDR1 is SGHVS and CDR2 FQNEAQ. V was clipped by 5 bases and J by 1 base, with 11 bases between them. The CDR3 totals 14 residues. The CDR3 protein is CASSPGRLQETQYF. Written as DNA, the CDR3 is TGTGCCAGCAGCCCCGGACGCCTCCAAGAGACCCAGTACTTC. The full variable domain, in which reference TRBV7-8 and TRBJ2-5 provide the parts outside the CDR3, is GAGVSQSPRYKVAKRGQDVALRCDPISGHVSLFWYQQALGQGPEFLTYFQNEAQLDKSGLPSDRFFAERPEGSVSTLKIQRTQQEDSAVYLCASSPGRLQETQYFGPGTRLLVL.

This clonotype was picked up many times. The DNA of the CDR3 is TGTGCCAGTAGGCCTCGGGACAGCACTAATGAAAAACTGTTTTTT. Its protein product is CASRPRDSTNEKLFF. The chain couples TRBV19 to TRBJ1-4; 7 bases are a match to TRBD1. Germline V gives CDR1 LNHDA, CDR2 SQIVND (reference sequence). The CDR3 totals 15 residues. Germline trimming cut 6 bases from V and 2 bases from J; bases unmatched to any gene: 6.

In this sample, this clonotype turned up many times. The chain joins TRBV30 to TRBJ1-2; D gene unclear. This CDR3 spans 13 amino acids. The germline V gene has CDR1 GTSNPN and CDR2 SVGIG (reference sequence). Deletions cut 4 bases from V and 3 bases from J, with 12 bases between. CDR3 in amino acids: CAWNIGGDYGYTF. CDR3 bases: TGTGCCTGGAATATCGGTGGAGACTATGGCTACACCTTC.

This clonotype showed up just a few times. This chain uses TRBV28 with TRBJ1-2, with a weak D call TRBD1 (6 bases). The CDR3 has 16 amino acids. The germline V and J ends were trimmed by 5 bases and 3 bases, with 19 bases remaining between them. Germline lookup yields CDR1 MDHEN and CDR2 SYDVKM. CDR3 coding DNA: TGTGCCAGCAGTCCGCGGGGGCGGGCAGGTCACTATGGCTACACCTTC. Its protein product is CASSPRGRAGHYGYTF.

This clonotype was recorded many times. The chain uses TRBV6-5 and TRBJ1-6; perhaps TRBD1 as D (5 bases). V lost 2 bases to trimming and J lost 1 base, with 6 bases between them. The CDR3 is 15 residues long. The germline CDR1 and CDR2 sequences are MNHEY and SVGAGI. DNA of the CDR3: TGTGCCAGCAGTTACGGGGGATCCTATAATTCACCCCTCCACTTT. Translating it yields CASSYGGSYNSPLHF.

In its sample, this clonotype was seen many times. This chain links TRBV11-1 with TRBJ2-7; D is ambiguous. CDR1 is SGHAT, CDR2 FQDESV, per germline (reference sequence). With 5 bases removed from V and 3 bases from J, the gap between germline ends came to 8 bases. The length of the CDR3 is 12 residues. Here the CDR3 reads CASSIIHYEQYF. Written as DNA, the CDR3 is TGTGCCAGCAGCATAATTCACTACGAGCAGTACTTC.

This clonotype has ten or more counts. The rearrangement uses TRBV20-1 and TRBJ1-5, with D uncertain. The CDR3 consists of 14 residues. Looked up from germline, CDR1 is DFQATT and CDR2 is SNEGSKA (reference sequence). V was clipped by 3 bases and J by 6 bases, with 15 bases between them. DNA for the CDR3: TGCAGTGCTAGTGCGGCGGTTGGAGGTCAGCCCCAGCATTTT. Protein product: CSASAAVGGQPQHF.

This clonotype was found many times. The V gene is TRBV6-1, the J gene TRBJ1-5; TRBD1 might be the D (5 bases). CDR3 size: 13 residues. Trimming pared 7 bases from V and 3 bases from J, leaving 10 bases between. Germline CDR1 is MNHNS and CDR2 is SASEGT. The DNA of the CDR3 is TGTGCCAGCACCCCCAGGGACAATCAGCCCCAGCATTTT. This codes for CASTPRDNQPQHF.

Ten or more counts support this clonotype. V usage is TRBV7-6 and J usage is TRBJ1-1, with a tentative D call TRBD1 (5 bases). Between the trimmed V and J ends, which lost 6 bases and 1 base, there was a span of 12 bases. Per the germline V gene, CDR1 is SGHVS and CDR2 is FNYEAQ. CDR3 length: 14 residues. The CDR3 is CASRVGDENTEAFF. CDR3 bases: TGTGCCAGCAGGGTGGGGGACGAGAACACTGAAGCTTTCTTT.